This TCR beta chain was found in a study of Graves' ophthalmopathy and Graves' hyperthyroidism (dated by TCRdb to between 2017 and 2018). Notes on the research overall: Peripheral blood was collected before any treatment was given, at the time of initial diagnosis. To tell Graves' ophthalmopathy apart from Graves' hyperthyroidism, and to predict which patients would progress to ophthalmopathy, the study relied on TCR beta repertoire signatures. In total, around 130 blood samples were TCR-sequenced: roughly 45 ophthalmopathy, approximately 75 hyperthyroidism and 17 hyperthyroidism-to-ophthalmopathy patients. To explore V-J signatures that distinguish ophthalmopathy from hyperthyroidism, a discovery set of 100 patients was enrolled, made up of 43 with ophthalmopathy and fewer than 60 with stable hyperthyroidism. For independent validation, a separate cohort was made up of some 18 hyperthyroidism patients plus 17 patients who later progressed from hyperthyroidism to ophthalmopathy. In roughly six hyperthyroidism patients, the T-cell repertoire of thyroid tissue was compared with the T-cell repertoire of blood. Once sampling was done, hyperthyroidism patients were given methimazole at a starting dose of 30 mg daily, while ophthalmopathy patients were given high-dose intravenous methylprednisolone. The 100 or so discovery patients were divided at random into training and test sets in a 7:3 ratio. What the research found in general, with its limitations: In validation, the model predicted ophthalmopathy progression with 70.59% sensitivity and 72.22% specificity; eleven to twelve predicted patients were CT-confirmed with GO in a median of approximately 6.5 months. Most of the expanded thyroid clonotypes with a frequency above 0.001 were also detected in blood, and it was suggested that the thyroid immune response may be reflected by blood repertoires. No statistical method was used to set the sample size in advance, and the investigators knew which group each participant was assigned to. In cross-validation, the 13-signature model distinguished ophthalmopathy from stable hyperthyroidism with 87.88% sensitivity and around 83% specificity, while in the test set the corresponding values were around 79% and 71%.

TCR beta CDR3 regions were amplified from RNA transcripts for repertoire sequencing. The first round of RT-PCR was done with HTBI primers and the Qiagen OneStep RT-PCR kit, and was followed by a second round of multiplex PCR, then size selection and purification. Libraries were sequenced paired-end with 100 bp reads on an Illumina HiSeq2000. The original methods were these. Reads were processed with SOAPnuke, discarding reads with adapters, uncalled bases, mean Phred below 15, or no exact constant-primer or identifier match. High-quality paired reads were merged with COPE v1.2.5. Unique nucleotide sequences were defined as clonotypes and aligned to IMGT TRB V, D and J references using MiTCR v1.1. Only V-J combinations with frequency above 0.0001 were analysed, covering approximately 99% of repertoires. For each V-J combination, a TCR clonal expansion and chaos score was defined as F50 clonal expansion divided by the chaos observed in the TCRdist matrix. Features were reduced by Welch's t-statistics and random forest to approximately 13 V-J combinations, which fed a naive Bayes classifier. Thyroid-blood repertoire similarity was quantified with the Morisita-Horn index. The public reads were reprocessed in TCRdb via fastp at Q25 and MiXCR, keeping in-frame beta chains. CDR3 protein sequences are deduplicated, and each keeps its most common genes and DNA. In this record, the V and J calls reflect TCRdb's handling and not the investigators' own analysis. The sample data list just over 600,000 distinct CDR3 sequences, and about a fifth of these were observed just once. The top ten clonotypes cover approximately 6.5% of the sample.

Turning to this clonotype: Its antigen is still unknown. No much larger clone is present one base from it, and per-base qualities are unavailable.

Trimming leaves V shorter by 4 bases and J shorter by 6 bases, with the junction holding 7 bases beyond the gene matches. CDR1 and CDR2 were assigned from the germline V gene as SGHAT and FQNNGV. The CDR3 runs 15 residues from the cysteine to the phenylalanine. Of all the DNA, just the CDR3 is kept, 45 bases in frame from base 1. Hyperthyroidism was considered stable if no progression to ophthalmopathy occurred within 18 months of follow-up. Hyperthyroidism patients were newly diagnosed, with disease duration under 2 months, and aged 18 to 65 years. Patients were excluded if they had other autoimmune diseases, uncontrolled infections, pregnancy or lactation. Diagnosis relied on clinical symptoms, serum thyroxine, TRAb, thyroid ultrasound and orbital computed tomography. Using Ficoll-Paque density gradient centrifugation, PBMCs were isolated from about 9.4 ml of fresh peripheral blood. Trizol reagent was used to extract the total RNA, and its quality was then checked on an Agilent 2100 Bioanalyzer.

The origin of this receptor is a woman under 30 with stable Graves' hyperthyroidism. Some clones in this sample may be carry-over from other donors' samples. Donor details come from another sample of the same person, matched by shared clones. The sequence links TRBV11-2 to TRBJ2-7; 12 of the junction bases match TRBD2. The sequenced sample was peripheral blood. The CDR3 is CASSSLAGGTSEQYF. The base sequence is TGTGCCAGCAGCTCCCTAGCGGGGGGGACGAGCGAGCAGTACTTC.